Each of the 14 T cell receptor beta chains below was sequenced from the same sample in a study of radiotherapy plus CTLA-4 blockade in lung cancer. Some clones are missing from TCRdb's copy, which holds only in-frame ones; the method was immunoSEQ multiplex PCR. Among approximately 98,000 clones listed, 80% to 85% were seen once. The source material was peripheral blood, sampled from a patient treated with radiotherapy plus ipilimumab. The receptors stem from a human donor with non-small cell lung cancer who had a partial response to radiotherapy plus ipilimumab.

V and J are TRBV5-1 and TRBJ2-1; D may be TRBD1 (5 bases). Trimming cost V 0 bases and J 6 bases, with 13 bases left between them. Germline lookup yields CDR1 SGHRS and CDR2 YFSETQ. The CDR3 has 15 amino acids. In DNA form, the CDR3 reads TGCGCCAGCAGCTTGGCCCCAGGGCCCTTCAATGAGCAGTTCTTC. Translated: CASSLAPGPFNEQFF.

The rearrangement uses TRBV5-4 and TRBJ2-1, with D tentatively TRBD2 (5 bases). The CDR3 consists of 15 residues. Germline CDR1 reads SGHNT; CDR2 reads YYREEE (reference sequence). V was cut by 4 bases and J by 3 bases, with 14 bases left in between. The CDR3 spells CASSPGEADYNEQFF. The DNA of the CDR3 is TGTGCCAGCAGCCCCGGGGAAGCGGACTACAATGAGCAGTTCTTC.

V is TRBV27 and J is TRBJ2-1, with a weak D call TRBD2 (5 bases). Trimming cost V 4 bases and J 8 bases, with 21 bases left between them. Germline loops: CDR1 MNHEY, CDR2 SMNVEV (reference sequence). CDR3 length: 16 residues. CDR3 sequence: CASSSYLAGGSDEQFF. The CDR3 region has the DNA TGTGCCAGCAGTTCCTACCTGGCGGGCGGGTCGGATGAGCAGTTCTTC.

The chain links TRBV2 to TRBJ1-1; D is ambiguous. The V gene's germline CDR1 is SNHLY and CDR2 FYNNEI. The V end was cut by 11 bases, the J end by 1 base, with 14 bases between. This CDR3 comprises 13 residues. CDR3 sequence: CAGHFRENTEAFF. CDR3 nucleotide sequence: TGTGCCGGTCACTTTCGGGAGAACACTGAAGCTTTCTTT.

The rearrangement uses TRBV10-2 and TRBJ1-1; D is unresolved. V lost 4 bases and J lost 0, with 9 bases in between. From germline, CDR1 is WSHSY and CDR2 SAAADI. CDR3 length: 14 amino acids. CDR3 nucleotide sequence: TGCGCCAGCAGTGCGAGGAGCATGAACACTGAAGCTTTCTTT. Its translation is CASSARSMNTEAFF.

The genes are TRBV9 and TRBJ2-3, with 8 bases aligning to TRBD2. CDR1 is SGDLS, CDR2 YYNGEE, per germline. CDR3 length: 16 amino acids. V gave up 4 bases and J gave up 4 bases; unmatched junction bases: 11. Here the CDR3 DNA reads TGTGCCAGCAGCCTTTCCCCGGGACTAGGCCCAGATACGCAGTATTTT. Protein: CASSLSPGLGPDTQYF.

The rearrangement uses TRBV2 and TRBJ2-5; the D gene is possibly TRBD2 (6 bases). Trimming pared 6 bases from V and 3 bases from J, leaving 17 bases between. This CDR3 region has 15 residues. CDR1 is SNHLY, CDR2 FYNNEI, per germline. The CDR3 sequence is CASRKTTRVKETQYF. The CDR3, as DNA: TGTGCCAGCAGGAAGACGACTAGAGTTAAAGAGACCCAGTACTTC.

This sequence joins TRBV5-1 and TRBJ1-2; D perhaps matches TRBD1 (5 bases). Trimming removed 0 bases from V and 4 bases from J, with 13 bases in between. Looked up from germline, CDR1 is SGHRS and CDR2 is YFSETQ. CDR3 length equals 15 residues. The CDR3 loop is CASSLGGRATYGYTF. CDR3 coding DNA: TGCGCCAGCAGCTTGGGCGGCAGGGCGACCTATGGCTACACCTTC.

The gene calls are TRBV6-1 and TRBJ1-1, with 9 bases lining up with TRBD1. Germline assignment: CDR1 MNHNS and CDR2 SASEGT. The CDR3 consists of 13 residues. V trimming: 10 bases; J trimming: 3 bases; junction bases outside the gene matches: 6. This CDR3 is CATLDRGDTEAFF. For the CDR3, the DNA is TGTGCCACCCTAGACAGGGGGGACACTGAAGCTTTCTTT.

V usage is TRBV28 and J usage is TRBJ1-5; 7 bases match TRBD1. The V gene's germline CDR1 is MDHEN and CDR2 SYDVKM. The CDR3 has 18 residues. J was trimmed by 2 bases and V by 3 bases; bases with no gene match: 13. CDR3 nucleotides: TGTGCCAGCAGTTTCCCCCCCAGAGGGCAGGGGGGCAATCAGCCCCAGCATTTT. Amino acids: CASSFPPRGQGGNQPQHF.

V and J are TRBV5-8 and TRBJ1-3; weak D call: TRBD1 (5 bases). CDR1 is SGHTS, CDR2 YDEGEE, per germline. The CDR3 loop spans 16 amino acids. V lost 2 bases and J 1 base, leaving 13 bases between the germline ends. As DNA, the CDR3 is TGTGCCAGCAGCTTTGATTTAGGGGCGTCTGGAAACACCATATATTTT. Amino acids: CASSFDLGASGNTIYF.

The genes are TRBV6-4 and TRBJ2-3; TRBD1 might be the D (5 bases). V dropped 6 bases and J dropped 4 bases, with 14 bases sitting between them. Germline loops: CDR1 MRHNA, CDR2 SNTAGT. The CDR3 runs 14 residues. CDR3 sequence reads: CASSYQKGADTQYF. The CDR3, as DNA: TGTGCCAGCAGCTACCAGAAAGGGGCAGATACGCAGTATTTT.

The chain recombines TRBV7-6 with TRBJ2-7; TRBD2 matches 11 bases. This CDR3 is 18 amino acids long. With V trimmed by 0 bases and J by 5 bases, 12 bases remained unmatched. The germline gives CDR1 SGHVS, CDR2 FNYEAQ. Written as DNA, the CDR3 is TGTGCCAGCAGCTTAGCTCCCCAAACTAGCGGGAGCGTGAACGAGCAGTACTTC. Translation: CASSLAPQTSGSVNEQYF.

J is TRBJ1-1 and V is TRBV21-1. TRBV21-1 is assigned pseudogene status. The CDR3 extends over 13 amino acids. This chain's CDR3 is CASRRNRRRGAFF. CDR3 nucleotides: TGTGCCAGCAGACGCAACCGACGTCGGGGAGCTTTCTTT.